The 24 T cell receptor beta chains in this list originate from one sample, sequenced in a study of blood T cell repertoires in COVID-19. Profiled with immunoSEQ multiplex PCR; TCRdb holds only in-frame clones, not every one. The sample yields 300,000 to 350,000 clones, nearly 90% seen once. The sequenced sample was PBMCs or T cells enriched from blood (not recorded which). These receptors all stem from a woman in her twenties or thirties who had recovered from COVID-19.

Here the CDR3 DNA reads TGTGCCGGGGTACTAGAGAACTCCTACGAGCAGTACTTC. Protein: CAGVLENSYEQYF. J is TRBJ2-7 and V is TRBV30, with a possible D match to TRBD2 (5 bases). Germline-derived CDR1 and CDR2 are GTSNPN and SVGIG (reference sequence). V was cut by 8 bases and J by 0 bases, with 14 bases left in between. The CDR3 is 13 residues long. Full variable domain (remainder filled in from reference TRBV30 and TRBJ2-7): SQTIHQWPATLVQPVGSPLSLECTVEGTSNPNLYWYRQAAGRGLQLLFYSVGIGQISSEVPQNLSASRPQDRQFILSSKKLLLSDSGFYLCAGVLENSYEQYFGPGTRLTVT.

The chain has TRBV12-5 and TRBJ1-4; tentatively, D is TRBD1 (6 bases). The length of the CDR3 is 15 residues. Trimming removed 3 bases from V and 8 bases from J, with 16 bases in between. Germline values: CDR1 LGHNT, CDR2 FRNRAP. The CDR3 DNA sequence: TGTGCTAGTGGTTTTCGGGGGGCAGGTTTCGAAAAACTGTTTTTT. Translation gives CASGFRGAGFEKLFF.

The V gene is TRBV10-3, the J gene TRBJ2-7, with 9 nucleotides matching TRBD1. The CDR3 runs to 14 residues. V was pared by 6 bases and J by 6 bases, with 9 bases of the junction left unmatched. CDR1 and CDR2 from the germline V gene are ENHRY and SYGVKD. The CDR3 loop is CAIRRGDRAGEQYF. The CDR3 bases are TGTGCCATCAGGAGGGGGGACAGGGCCGGCGAGCAGTACTTC.

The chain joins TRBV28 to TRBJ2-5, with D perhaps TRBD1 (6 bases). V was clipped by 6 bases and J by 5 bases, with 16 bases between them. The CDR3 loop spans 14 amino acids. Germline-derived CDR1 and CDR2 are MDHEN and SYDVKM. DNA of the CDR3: TGTGCCAGCAGAAATCAGGGGTCGGGGGAGACCCAGTACTTC. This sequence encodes CASRNQGSGETQYF. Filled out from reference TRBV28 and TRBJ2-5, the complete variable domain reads DVKVTQSSRYLVKRTGEKVFLECVQDMDHENMFWYRQDPGLGLRLIYFSYDVKMKEKGDIPEGYSVSREKKERFSLILESASTNQTSMYLCASRNQGSGETQYFGPGTRLLVL.

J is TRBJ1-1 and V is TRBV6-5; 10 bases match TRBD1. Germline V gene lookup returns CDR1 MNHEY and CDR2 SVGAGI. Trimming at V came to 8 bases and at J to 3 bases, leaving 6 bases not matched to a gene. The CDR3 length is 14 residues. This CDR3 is CASRPGQGYTEAFF. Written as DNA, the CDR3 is TGTGCCAGCCGCCCGGGACAGGGGTACACTGAAGCTTTCTTT.

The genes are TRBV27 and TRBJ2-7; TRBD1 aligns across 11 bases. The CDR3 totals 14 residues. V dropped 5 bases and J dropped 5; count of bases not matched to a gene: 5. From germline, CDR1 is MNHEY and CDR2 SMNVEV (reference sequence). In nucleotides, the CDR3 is TGTGCCAGCAGTCTCGGGACAGGGGGACACGAGCAGTACTTC. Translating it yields CASSLGTGGHEQYF.

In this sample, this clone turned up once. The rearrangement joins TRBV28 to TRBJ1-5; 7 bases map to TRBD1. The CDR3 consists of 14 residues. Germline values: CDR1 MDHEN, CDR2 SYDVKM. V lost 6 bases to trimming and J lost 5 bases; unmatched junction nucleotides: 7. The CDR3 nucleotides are TGTGCCAGCAGGACGACAGGGAATGATCAGCCCCAGCATTTT. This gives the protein CASRTTGNDQPQHF.

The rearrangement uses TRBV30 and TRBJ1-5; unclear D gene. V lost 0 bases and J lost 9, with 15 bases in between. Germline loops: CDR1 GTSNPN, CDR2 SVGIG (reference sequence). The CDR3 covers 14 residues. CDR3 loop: CAWSVTPKGGPQHF. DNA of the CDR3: TGTGCCTGGAGTGTTACTCCCAAAGGAGGGCCCCAGCATTTT.

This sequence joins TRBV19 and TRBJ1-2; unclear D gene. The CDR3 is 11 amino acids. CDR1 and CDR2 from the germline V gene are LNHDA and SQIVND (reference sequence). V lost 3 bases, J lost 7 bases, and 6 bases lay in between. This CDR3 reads CASSIQFGYTF. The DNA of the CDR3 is TGTGCCAGTAGTATCCAGTTTGGCTACACCTTC.

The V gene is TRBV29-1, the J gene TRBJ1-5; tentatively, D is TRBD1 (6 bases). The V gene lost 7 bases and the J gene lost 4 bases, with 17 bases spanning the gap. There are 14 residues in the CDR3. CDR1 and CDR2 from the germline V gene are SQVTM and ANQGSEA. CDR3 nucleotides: TGCAGCGCTTGGGAGGGGGGACTGAATCAGCCCCAGCATTTT. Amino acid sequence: CSAWEGGLNQPQHF. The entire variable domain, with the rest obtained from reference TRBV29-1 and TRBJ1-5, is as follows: SAVISQKPSRDICQRGTSLTIQCQVDSQVTMMFWYRQQPGQSLTLIATANQGSEATYESGFVIDKFPISRPNLTFSTLTVSNMSPEDSSIYLCSAWEGGLNQPQHFGDGTRLSIL.

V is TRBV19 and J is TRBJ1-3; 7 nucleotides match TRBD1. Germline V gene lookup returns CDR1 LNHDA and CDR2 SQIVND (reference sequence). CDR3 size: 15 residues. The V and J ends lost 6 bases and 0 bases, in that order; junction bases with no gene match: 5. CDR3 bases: TGTGCCAGTAGATTGGGGACAGCCTCTGGAAACACCATATATTTT. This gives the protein CASRLGTASGNTIYF.

Here the CDR3 reads CASSLQVNTEAFF. The CDR3 DNA follows: TGTGCCAGCAGCCTGCAGGTGAACACTGAAGCTTTCTTT. This rearrangement joins TRBV4-2 to TRBJ1-1; D ambiguous. The V end lost 4 bases, the J end lost 0 bases, and 6 bases lay between the germline ends. There are 13 residues in the CDR3. CDR1 LGHNA and CDR2 YNFKEQ come from the germline V gene.

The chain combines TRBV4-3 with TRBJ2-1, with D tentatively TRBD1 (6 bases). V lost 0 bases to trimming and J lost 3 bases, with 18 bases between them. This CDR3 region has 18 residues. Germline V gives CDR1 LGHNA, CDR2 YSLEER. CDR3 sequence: CASSQDRPTGYFYNEQFF. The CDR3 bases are TGCGCCAGCAGCCAAGACCGACCAACAGGGTATTTCTACAATGAGCAGTTCTTC.

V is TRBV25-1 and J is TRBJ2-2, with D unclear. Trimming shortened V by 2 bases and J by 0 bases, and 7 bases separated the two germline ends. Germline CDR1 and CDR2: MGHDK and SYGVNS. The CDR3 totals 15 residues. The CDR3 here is CASSEGQTNTGELFF. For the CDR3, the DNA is TGTGCCAGCAGTGAAGGGCAAACGAACACCGGGGAGCTGTTTTTT.

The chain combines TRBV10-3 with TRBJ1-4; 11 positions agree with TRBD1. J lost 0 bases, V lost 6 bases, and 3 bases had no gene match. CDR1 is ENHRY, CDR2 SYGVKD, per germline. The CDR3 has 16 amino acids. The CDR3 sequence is CAIRSGQGATNEKLFF. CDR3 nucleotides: TGTGCCATCAGATCGGGACAGGGGGCAACTAATGAAAAACTGTTTTTT.

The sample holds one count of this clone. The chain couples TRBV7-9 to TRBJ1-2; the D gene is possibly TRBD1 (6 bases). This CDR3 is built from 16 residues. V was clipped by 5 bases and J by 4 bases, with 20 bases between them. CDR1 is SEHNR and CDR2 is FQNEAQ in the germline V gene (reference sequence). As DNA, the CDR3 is TGTGCCAGCAGCCGAAAGTGGAGGCAGGGGTTCTATGGCTACACCTTC. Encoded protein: CASSRKWRQGFYGYTF. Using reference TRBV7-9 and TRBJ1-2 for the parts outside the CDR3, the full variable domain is DTGVSQNPRHKITKRGQNVTFRCDPISEHNRLYWYRQTLGQGPEFLTYFQNEAQLEKSRLLSDRFSAERPKGSFSTLEIQRTEQGDSAMYLCASSRKWRQGFYGYTFGSGTRLTVV.

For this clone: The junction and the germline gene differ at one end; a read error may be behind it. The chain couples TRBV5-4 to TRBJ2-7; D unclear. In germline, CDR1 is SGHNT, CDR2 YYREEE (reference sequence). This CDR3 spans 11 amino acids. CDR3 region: CASSLGSWWAF. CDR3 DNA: TGTGCCAGCAGCTTGGGTTCTTGGTGGGCCTTC.

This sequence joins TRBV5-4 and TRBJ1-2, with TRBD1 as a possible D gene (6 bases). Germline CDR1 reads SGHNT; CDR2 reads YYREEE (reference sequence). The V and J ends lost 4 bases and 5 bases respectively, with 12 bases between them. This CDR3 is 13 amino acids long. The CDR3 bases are TGTGCCAGCAGCCCTTCGGACAGTTATGGCTACACCTTC. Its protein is CASSPSDSYGYTF. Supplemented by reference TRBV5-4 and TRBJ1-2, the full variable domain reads ETGVTQSPTHLIKTRGQQVTLRCSSQSGHNTVSWYQQALGQGPQFIFQYYREEENGRGNFPPRFSGLQFPNYSSELNVNALELDDSALYLCASSPSDSYGYTFGSGTRLTVV.

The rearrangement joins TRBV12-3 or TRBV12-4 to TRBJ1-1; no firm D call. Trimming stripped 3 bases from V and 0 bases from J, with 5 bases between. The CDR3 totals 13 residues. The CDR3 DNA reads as TGTGCCAGCAGTTTGGGCGTGAACACTGAAGCTTTCTTT. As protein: CASSLGVNTEAFF.

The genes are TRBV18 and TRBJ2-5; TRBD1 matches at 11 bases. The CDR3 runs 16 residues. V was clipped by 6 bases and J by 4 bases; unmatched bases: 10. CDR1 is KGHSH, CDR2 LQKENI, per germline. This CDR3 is CASSPRTGGVGETQYF. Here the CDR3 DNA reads TGTGCCAGCTCGCCTCGGACAGGGGGCGTCGGAGAGACCCAGTACTTC.

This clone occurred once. Here the CDR3 reads CASSLVLTGYEQYF. The CDR3 DNA is TGTGCCAGCAGCTTAGTCTTGACAGGGTACGAGCAGTACTTC. The chain carries TRBV11-2 and TRBJ2-7; TRBD1 aligns across 7 bases. Germline CDR1 SGHAT, CDR2 FQNNGV. CDR3 size: 14 residues. V dropped 1 base and J dropped 4; count of bases not matched to a gene: 4.

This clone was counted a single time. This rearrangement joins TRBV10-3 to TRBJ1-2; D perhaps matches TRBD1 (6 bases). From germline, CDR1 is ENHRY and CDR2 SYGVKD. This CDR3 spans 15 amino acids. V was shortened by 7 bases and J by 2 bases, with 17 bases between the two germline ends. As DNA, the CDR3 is TGTGCCATCAAGGGACAAACAGTACAGAACTATGGCTACACCTTC. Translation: CAIKGQTVQNYGYTF.

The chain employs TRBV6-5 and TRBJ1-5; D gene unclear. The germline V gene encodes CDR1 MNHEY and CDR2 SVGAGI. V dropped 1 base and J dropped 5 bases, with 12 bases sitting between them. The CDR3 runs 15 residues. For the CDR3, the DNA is TGTGCCAGCAGTTACTACCACATAGCCTATCAGCCCCAGCATTTT. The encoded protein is CASSYYHIAYQPQHF.

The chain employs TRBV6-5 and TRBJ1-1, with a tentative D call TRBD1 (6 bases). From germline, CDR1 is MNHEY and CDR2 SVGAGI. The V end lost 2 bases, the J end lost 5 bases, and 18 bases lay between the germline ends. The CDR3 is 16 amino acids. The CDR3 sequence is CASSYLNEQGMTEAFF. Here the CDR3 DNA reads TGTGCCAGCAGTTACCTTAATGAACAGGGCATGACTGAAGCTTTCTTT.